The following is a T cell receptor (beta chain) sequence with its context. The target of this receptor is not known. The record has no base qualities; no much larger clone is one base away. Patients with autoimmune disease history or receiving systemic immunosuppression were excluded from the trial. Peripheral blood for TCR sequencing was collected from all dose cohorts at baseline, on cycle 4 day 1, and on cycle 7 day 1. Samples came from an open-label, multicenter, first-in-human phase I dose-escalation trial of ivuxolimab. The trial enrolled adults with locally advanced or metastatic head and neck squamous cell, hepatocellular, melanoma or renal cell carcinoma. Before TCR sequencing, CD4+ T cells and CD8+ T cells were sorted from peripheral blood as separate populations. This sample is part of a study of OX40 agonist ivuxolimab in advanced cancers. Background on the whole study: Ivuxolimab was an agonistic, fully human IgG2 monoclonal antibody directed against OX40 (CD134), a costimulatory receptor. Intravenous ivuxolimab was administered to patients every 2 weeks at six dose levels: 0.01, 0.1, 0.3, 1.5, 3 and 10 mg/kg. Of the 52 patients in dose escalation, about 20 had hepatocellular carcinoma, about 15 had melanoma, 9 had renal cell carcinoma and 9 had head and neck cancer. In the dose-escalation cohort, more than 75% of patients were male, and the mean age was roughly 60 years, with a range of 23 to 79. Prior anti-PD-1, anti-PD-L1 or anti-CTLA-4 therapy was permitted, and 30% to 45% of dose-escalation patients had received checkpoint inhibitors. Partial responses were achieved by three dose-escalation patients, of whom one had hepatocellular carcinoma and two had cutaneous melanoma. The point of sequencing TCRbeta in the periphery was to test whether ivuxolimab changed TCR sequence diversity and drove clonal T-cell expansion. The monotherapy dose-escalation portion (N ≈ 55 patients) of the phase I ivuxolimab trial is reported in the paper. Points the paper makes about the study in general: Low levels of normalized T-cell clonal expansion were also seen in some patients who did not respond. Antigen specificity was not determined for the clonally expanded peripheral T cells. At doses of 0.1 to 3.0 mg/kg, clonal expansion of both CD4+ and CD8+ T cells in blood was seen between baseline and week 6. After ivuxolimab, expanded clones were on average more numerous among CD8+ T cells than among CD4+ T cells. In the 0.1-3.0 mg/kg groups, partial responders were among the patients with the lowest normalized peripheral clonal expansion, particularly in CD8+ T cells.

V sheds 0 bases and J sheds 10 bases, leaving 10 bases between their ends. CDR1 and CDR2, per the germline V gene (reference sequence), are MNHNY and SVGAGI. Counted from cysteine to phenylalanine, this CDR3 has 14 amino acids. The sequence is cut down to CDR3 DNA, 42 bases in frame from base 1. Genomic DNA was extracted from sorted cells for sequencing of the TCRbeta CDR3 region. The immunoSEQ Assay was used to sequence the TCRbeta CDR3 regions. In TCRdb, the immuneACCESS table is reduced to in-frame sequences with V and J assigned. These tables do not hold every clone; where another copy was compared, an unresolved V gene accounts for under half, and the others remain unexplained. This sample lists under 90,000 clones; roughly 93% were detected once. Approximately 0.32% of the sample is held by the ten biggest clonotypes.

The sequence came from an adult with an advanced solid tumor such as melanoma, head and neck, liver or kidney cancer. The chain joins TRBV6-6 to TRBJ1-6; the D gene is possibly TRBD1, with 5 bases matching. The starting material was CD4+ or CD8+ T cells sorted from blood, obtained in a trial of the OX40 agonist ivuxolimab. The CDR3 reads CASSYSTDTSPLHF. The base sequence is TGTGCCAGCAGTTACTCGACAGACACCTCACCCCTCCACTTT.